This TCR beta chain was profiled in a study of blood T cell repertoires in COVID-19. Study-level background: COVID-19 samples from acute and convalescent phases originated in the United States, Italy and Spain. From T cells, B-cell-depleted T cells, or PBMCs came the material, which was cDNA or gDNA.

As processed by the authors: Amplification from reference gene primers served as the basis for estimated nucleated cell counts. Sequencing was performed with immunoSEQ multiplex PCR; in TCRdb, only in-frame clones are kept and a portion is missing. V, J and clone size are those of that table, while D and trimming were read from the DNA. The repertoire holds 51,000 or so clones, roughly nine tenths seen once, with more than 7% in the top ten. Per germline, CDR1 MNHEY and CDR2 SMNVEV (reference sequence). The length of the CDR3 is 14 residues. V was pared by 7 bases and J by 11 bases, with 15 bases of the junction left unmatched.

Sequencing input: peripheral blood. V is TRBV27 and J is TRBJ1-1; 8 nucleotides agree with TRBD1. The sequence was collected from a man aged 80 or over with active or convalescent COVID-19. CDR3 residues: CASTPRGGTGRAFF. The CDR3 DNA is TGTGCCAGCACCCCCCGAGGGGGGACAGGTCGGGCTTTCTTT.